These T cell receptor beta chains were read from a single sample in a study of blood T cell repertoires in COVID-19. TCRdb's table, derived via immunoSEQ multiplex PCR, lists solely in-frame clones and lacks some. The data show approximately 210,000 clones, almost 85% seen once. Sequencing was performed on peripheral blood. All receptors derive from a woman aged 40 to 55 with acute or convalescent COVID-19. Both conserved end residues are part of each CDR3. The D gene is left open where the match is weak. Clone size, where shown, is once, few, many, or a class for clones that have expanded.

clone_size	j_call	v_call	cdr3_length	d_call	cdr3_aa	cdr3_nt
NA	TRBJ2-4	TRBV2	14	TRBD2	CASSGKLAGGNQYF	TGTGCCAGCAGTGGGAAACTAGCGGGGGGCAACCAGTACTTC
NA	TRBJ2-5	TRBV5-1	13	NA	CASSSQGEETQYF	TGCGCCAGCAGCTCTCAGGGCGAGGAGACCCAGTACTTC
NA	TRBJ2-5	TRBV6-5	14	NA	CASSHGMYQETQYF	TGTGCCAGCAGCCACGGGATGTACCAAGAGACCCAGTACTTC
NA	TRBJ2-5	TRBV6-2/TRBV6-3	15	NA	CASSYGPGYQETQYF	TGTGCCAGCAGTTACGGTCCGGGATACCAAGAGACCCAGTACTTC
NA	TRBJ1-5	TRBV27	16	TRBD1	CASSSDGQGAFQPQHF	TGTGCCAGCAGTTCCGACGGACAGGGGGCCTTTCAGCCCCAGCATTTT
NA	TRBJ1-2	TRBV9	13	TRBD1	CASSGITGDGYTF	TGTGCCAGCAGCGGAATAACAGGGGACGGGTACACCTTC
once	TRBJ2-1	TRBV7-8	16	NA	CASSLGVGGKNNEQFF	TGTGCCAGCAGCTTAGGTGTGGGGGGTAAAAACAATGAGCAGTTCTTC
NA	TRBJ1-2	TRBV19	14	NA	CASSIDSIDYGYTF	TGTGCCAGTAGTATAGATTCTATCGATTATGGCTACACCTTC
NA	TRBJ2-7	TRBV2	17	TRBD2	CASRERLAGGPTYEQYF	TGTGCCAGCAGAGAGAGACTAGCGGGGGGCCCAACCTACGAGCAGTACTTC
NA	TRBJ2-5	TRBV12-3/TRBV12-4	12	NA	CASSLILETQYF	TGTGCCAGCAGTTTGATACTTGAGACCCAGTACTTC
NA	TRBJ2-7	TRBV7-2	15	TRBD2	CASSLRGGQRDEQYF	TGTGCCAGCAGCTTACGCGGGGGGCAGCGGGACGAGCAGTACTTC
NA	TRBJ2-3	TRBV19	14	TRBD1	CASRWDRGTDTQYF	TGTGCCAGTCGGTGGGACAGGGGAACAGATACGCAGTATTTT
NA	TRBJ1-4	TRBV6-6	14	NA	CASGQLPGLQKLFF	TGTGCCAGCGGCCAATTACCGGGGTTGCAAAAACTGTTTTTT